Each of the 8 T cell receptor beta chains below was sequenced from the same sample in a study of Ad26.COV2.S vaccination and SARS-CoV-2 variants. Produced via immunoSEQ multiplex PCR; TCRdb's table is partial and in-frame only. In the table there are approximately 480,000 clones, 87% of which are singletons. Documented treatment: roughly 19 received Ad26.COV2.S at low or high dose, single or two shots; five or six received placebo; per-sample allocation not given. Samples were taken on day 63 after the first vaccine or placebo injection. Specimen: peripheral blood, collected in a trial of Ad26.COV2.S vaccine versus placebo. The origin of the receptors is a person aged 18-65 years who received the Ad26.COV2.S COVID-19 vaccine or a placebo.

The chain uses TRBV5-1 and TRBJ1-3, with D possibly TRBD1 on 6 matching bases. Trimming cost V 0 bases and J 4 bases, with 23 bases left between them. The CDR3 loop spans 19 amino acids. Germline values: CDR1 SGHRS, CDR2 YFSETQ. The CDR3 region is CASSLGQGSEWARGNTIYF. The CDR3 DNA sequence: TGCGCCAGCAGCTTGGGTCAGGGGTCCGAATGGGCCAGGGGAAACACCATATATTTT.

The chain carries TRBV19 and TRBJ2-1; D gene ambiguous. The V and J ends lost 10 bases and 9 bases respectively, with 16 bases between them. CDR3 length equals 12 residues. CDR1 and CDR2 (germline): LNHDA, SQIVND (reference sequence). The CDR3 sequence is CATEDDAAEQFF. The DNA of the CDR3 is TGTGCCACTGAGGACGACGCGGCTGAGCAGTTCTTC.

The CDR3 region is CATSDFKRTAYTGELFF. DNA of the CDR3: TGTGCCACCAGTGATTTTAAAAGGACCGCCTACACCGGGGAGCTGTTTTTT. The chain uses TRBV24-1 and TRBJ2-2, with D unresolved. The CDR3 loop spans 17 amino acids. The germline CDR1 and CDR2 sequences are KGHDR and SFDVKD. V was trimmed by 1 base and J by 3 bases, leaving 14 bases between them.

This clone turned up a few times. The chain joins TRBV7-9 to TRBJ1-1, with D maybe TRBD1 (5 bases). The CDR3 is made up of 15 amino acids. Germline lookup yields CDR1 SEHNR and CDR2 FQNEAQ (reference sequence). Trimming pared 1 base from V and 3 bases from J, leaving 12 bases between. The CDR3 coding sequence is TGTGCCAGCAGCTTAGTGAGACAGAGTCACACTGAAGCTTTCTTT. Amino acid sequence: CASSLVRQSHTEAFF.

This chain links TRBV29-1 with TRBJ1-4; D gene unclear. Germline CDR1 SQVTM, CDR2 ANQGSEA. The CDR3 is 13 amino acids. Trimming took off 4 bases at V and 8 bases at J, with 14 bases between the two ends. The CDR3 loop reads CSVGGRFNEKLFF. The CDR3 coding sequence is TGCAGCGTTGGTGGCAGGTTCAACGAAAAACTGTTTTTT.

This chain joins TRBV7-8 and TRBJ2-7; D unresolved. V was shortened by 3 bases and J by 3 bases, with 9 bases between the two germline ends. Germline-derived CDR1 and CDR2 are SGHVS and FQNEAQ. This CDR3 region has 13 residues. Here the CDR3 DNA reads TGTGCCAGCAGCTTGGTCAGAAACTACGAGCAGTACTTC. This translates into CASSLVRNYEQYF.

This sequence joins TRBV4-3 and TRBJ2-1; 8 positions agree with TRBD2. V dropped 4 bases and J dropped 4; count of bases not matched to a gene: 6. The length of the CDR3 is 15 residues. The germline CDR1 and CDR2 sequences are LGHNA and YSLEER. The CDR3 sequence is CASSPGLGLYNEQFF. CDR3 nucleotides: TGCGCCAGCAGCCCGGGACTAGGGTTATACAATGAGCAGTTCTTC.

The chain recombines TRBV6-5 with TRBJ1-5; 8 nucleotides match TRBD1. Looked up from germline, CDR1 is MNHEY and CDR2 is SVGAGI. This CDR3 has 14 amino acids. The ends lost 6 bases at V and 9 bases at J; junction bases unmatched: 10. The CDR3 reads CASREEDRDWPQHF. CDR3 in DNA: TGTGCCAGCAGGGAGGAGGACAGGGACTGGCCCCAGCATTTT.